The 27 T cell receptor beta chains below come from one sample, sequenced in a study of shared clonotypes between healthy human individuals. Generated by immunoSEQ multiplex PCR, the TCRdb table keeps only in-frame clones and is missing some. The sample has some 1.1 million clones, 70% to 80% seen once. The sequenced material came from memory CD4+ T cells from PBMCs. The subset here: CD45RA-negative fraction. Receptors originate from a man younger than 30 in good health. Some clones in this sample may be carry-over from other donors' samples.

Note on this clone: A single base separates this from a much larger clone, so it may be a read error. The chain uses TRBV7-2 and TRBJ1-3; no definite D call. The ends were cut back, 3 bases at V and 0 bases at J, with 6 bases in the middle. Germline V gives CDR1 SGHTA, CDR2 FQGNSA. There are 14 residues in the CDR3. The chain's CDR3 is CASSLTNSGNTIYF. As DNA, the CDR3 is TGTGCCAGCAGCTTGACAAACTCTGGAAACACCATATATTTT. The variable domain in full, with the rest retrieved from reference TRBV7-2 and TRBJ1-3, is GAGVSQSPSNKVTEKGKDVELRCDPISGHTALYWYRQSLGQGLEFLIYFQGNSAPDKSGLPSDRFSAERTGGSVSTLTIQRTQQEDSAVYLCASSLTNSGNTIYFGEGSWLTVV.

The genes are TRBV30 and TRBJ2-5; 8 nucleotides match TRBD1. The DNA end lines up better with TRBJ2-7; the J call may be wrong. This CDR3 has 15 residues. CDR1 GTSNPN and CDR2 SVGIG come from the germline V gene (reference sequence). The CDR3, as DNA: TGTGCCTGGAGGGCGCAGGACAGGGTACCCTACGAGCAGTACTTC. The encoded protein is CAWRAQDRVPYEQYF.

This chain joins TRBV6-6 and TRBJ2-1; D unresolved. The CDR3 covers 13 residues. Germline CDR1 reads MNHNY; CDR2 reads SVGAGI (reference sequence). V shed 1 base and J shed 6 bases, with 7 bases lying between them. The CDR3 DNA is TGTGCCAGCAGTTACTGGGCAGGCAATGAGCAGTTCTTC. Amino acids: CASSYWAGNEQFF.

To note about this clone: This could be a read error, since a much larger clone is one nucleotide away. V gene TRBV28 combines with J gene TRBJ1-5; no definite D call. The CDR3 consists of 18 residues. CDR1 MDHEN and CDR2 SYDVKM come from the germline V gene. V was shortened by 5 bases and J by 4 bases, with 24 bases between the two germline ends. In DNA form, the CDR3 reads TGTGCCAGCAGTCGGAGCCAGATAGTCGGCCTGGATAATCAGCCCCAGCATTTT. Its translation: CASSRSQIVGLDNQPQHF. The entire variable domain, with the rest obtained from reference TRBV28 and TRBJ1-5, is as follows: DVKVTQSSRYLVKRTGEKVFLECVQDMDHENMFWYRQDPGLGLRLIYFSYDVKMKEKGDIPEGYSVSREKKERFSLILESASTNQTSMYLCASSRSQIVGLDNQPQHFGDGTRLSIL.

The CDR3 sequence is CASSPGARGQETQYF. The CDR3 DNA is TGCGCCAGCAGCCCCGGGGCGAGGGGGCAAGAGACCCAGTACTTC. The chain links TRBV5-1 to TRBJ2-5, with a weak D call TRBD1 (6 bases). The CDR3 extends over 15 amino acids. Germline-derived CDR1 and CDR2 are SGHRS and YFSETQ. V was clipped by 4 bases and J by 2 bases, with 15 bases between them.

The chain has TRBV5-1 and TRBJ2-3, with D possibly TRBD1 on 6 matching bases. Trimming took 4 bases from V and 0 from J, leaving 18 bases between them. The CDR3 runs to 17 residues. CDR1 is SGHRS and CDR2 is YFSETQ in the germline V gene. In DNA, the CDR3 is TGCGCCAGCAGCAAACAACCGGGACAAACTAGCACAGATACGCAGTATTTT. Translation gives CASSKQPGQTSTDTQYF.

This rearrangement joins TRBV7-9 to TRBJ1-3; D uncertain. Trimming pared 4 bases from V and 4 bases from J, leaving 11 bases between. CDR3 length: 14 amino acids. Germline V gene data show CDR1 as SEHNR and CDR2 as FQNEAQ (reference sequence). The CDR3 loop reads CASSSQAGGNTIYF. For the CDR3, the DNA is TGTGCCAGCAGCTCCCAGGCGGGGGGAAACACCATATATTTT.

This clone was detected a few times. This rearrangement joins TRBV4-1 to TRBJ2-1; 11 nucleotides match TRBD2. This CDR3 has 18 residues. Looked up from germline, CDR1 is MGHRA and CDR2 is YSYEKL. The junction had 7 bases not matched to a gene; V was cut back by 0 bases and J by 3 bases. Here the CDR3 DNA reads TGCGCCAGCAGCCAAGATCGGGGACTAGCGGAGGACTACAATGAGCAGTTCTTC. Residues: CASSQDRGLAEDYNEQFF.

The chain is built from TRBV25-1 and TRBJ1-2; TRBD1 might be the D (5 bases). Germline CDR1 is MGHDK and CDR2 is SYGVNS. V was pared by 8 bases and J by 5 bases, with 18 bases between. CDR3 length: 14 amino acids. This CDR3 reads CASPSRGGTYGYTF. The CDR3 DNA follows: TGTGCCAGCCCGTCGAGGGGTGGTACGTATGGCTACACCTTC.

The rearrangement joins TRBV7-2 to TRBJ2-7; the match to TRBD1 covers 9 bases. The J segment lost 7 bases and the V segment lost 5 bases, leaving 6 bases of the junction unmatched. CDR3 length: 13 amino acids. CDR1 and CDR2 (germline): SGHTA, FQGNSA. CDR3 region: CASSRRTGDEQYF. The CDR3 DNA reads TGTGCCAGCAGCCGACGGACAGGGGATGAGCAGTACTTC.

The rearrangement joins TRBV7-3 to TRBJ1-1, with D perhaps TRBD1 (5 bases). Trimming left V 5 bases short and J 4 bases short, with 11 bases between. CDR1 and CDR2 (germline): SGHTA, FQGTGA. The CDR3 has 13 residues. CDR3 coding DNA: TGTGCCAGCAGCCTTAATAGGGGCACTGAAGCTTTCTTT. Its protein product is CASSLNRGTEAFF.

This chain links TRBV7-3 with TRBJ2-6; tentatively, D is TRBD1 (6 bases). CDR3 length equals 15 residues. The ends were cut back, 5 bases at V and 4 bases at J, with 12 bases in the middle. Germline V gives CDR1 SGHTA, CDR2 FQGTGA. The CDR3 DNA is TGTGCCAGCAGCCCACAGGGAACCGGGGCCAACGTCCTGACTTTC. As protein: CASSPQGTGANVLTF.

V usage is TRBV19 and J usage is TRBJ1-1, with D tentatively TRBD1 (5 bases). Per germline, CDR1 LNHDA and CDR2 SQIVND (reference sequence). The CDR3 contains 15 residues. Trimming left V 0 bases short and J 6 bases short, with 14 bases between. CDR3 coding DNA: TGTGCCAGTAGTATAGATCAGGGCAGTTTGGCTGAAGCTTTCTTT. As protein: CASSIDQGSLAEAFF.

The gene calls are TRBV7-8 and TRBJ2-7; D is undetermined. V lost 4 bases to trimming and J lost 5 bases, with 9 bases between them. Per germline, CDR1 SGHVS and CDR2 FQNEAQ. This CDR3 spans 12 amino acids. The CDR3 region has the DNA TGTGCCAGCAGCTCCTCTAGGAACGAGCAGTACTTC. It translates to CASSSSRNEQYF.

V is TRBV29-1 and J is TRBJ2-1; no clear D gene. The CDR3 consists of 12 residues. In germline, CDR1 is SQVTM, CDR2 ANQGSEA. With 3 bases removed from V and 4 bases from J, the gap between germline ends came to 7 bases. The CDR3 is CSVEWDYNEQFF. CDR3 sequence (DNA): TGCAGCGTTGAGTGGGATTACAATGAGCAGTTCTTC.

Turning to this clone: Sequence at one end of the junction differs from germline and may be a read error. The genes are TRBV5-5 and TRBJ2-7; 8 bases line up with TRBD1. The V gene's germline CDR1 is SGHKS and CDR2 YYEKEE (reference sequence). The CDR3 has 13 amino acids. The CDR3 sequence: CASSLTEGTGASF. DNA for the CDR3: TGTGCCAGCAGCTTAACGGAAGGGACAGGCGCCTCCTTC.

CDR3: CASSPVGTGGNRYGYTF. CDR3 bases: TGTGCCAGCTCACCGGTTGGGACAGGGGGCAATCGCTATGGCTACACCTTC. The chain uses TRBV18 and TRBJ1-2; 12 bases are shared with TRBD1. The V gene's germline CDR1 is KGHSH and CDR2 LQKENI. This CDR3 has 17 residues. With 3 bases clipped from V and 4 bases from J, the junction kept 9 bases outside the gene matches.

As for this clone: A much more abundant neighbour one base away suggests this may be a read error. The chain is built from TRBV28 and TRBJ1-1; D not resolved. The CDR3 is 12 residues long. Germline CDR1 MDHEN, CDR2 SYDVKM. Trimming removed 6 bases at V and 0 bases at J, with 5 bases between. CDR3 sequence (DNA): TGTGCCAGCAGGTTCATGAACACTGAAGCTTTCTTT. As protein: CASRFMNTEAFF.

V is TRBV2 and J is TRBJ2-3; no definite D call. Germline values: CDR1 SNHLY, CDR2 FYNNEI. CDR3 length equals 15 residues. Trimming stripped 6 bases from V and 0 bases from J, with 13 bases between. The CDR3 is CASRDIAASTDTQYF. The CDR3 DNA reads TGTGCCAGCAGGGATATAGCAGCTAGCACAGATACGCAGTATTTT.

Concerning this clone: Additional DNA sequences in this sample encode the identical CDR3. CDR3 amino acids: CASSLGVSYNEQFF. The CDR3 DNA follows: TGCGCCAGCAGCCTGGGGGTATCCTACAATGAGCAGTTCTTC. The chain combines TRBV5-1 with TRBJ2-1; D tentatively fits TRBD1 or TRBD2 (5 bases each). Germline V gene data show CDR1 as SGHRS and CDR2 as YFSETQ. V lost 4 bases and J lost 1, with 9 bases in between. This CDR3 has 14 residues.

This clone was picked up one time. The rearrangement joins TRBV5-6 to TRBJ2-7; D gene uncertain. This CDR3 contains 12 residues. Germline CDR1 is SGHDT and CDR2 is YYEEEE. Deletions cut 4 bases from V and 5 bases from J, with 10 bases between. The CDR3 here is CASSHPLHEQYF. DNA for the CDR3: TGTGCCAGCAGCCATCCGCTCCACGAGCAGTACTTC. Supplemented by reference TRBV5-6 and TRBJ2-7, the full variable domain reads DAGVTQSPTHLIKTRGQQVTLRCSPKSGHDTVSWYQQALGQGPQFIFQYYEEEERQRGNFPDRFSGHQFPNYSSELNVNALLLGDSALYLCASSHPLHEQYFGPGTRLTVT.

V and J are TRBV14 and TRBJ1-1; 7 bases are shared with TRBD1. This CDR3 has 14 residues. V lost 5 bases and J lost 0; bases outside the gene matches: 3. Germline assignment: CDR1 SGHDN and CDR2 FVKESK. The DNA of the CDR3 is TGTGCCAGCAGCAGGGACAGTTTGAACACTGAAGCTTTCTTT. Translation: CASSRDSLNTEAFF.

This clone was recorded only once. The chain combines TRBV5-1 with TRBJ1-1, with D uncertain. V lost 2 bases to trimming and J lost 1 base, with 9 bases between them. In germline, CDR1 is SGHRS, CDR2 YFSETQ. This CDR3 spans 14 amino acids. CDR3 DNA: TGCGCCAGCAGCTTTGGACGGGGGAACACTGAAGCTTTCTTT. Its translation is CASSFGRGNTEAFF.

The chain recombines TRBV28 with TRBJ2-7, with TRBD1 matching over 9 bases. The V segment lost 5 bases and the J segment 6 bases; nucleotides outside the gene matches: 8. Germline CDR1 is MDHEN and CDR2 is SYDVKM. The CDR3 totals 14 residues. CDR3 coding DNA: TGTGCCAGCAGTCCCCCGGACAGGGGAGGCGAGCAGTACTTC. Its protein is CASSPPDRGGEQYF.

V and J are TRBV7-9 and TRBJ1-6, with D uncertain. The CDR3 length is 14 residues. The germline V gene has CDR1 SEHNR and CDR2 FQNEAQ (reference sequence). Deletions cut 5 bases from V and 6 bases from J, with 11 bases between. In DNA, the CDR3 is TGTGCCAGCAGCCGGGAACAGTCTAATTCACCCCTCCACTTT. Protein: CASSREQSNSPLHF.

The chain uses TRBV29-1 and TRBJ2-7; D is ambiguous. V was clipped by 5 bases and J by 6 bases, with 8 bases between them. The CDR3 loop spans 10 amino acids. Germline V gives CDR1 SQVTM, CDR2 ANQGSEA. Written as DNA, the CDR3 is TGCAGCGTTTGGCGTAGCGAGCAGTACTTC. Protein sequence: CSVWRSEQYF.

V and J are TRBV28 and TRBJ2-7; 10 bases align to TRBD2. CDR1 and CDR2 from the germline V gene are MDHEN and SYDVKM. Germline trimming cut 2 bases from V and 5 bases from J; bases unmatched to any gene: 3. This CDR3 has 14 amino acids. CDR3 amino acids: CASSLLAGVNEQYF. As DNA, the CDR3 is TGTGCCAGCAGTTTACTAGCGGGAGTCAACGAGCAGTACTTC.